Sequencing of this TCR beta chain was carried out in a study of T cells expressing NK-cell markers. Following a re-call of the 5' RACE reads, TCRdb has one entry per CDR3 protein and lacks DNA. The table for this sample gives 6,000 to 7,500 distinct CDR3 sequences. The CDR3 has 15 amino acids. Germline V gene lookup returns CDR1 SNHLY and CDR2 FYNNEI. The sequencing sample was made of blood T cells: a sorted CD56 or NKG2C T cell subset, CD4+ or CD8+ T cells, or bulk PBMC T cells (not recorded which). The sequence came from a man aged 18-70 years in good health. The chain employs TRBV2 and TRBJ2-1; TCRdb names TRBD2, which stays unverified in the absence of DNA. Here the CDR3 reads CASTWTSGSYNEQFF.